What follows are 14 T cell receptor beta chains derived from one specimen sequenced in a study of T cell responses to AZD1222 COVID-19 vaccine. TCRdb's table, derived via immunoSEQ multiplex PCR, lists solely in-frame clones and lacks some. The profile covers 100,000 to 150,000 clones, with 93% appearing a single time and around 5.9% taken by the ten largest. The material sequenced was peripheral blood, taken on day 0 of AZD1222 vaccination. These TCRs come from an adult in good health.

The chain is built from TRBV28 and TRBJ2-7; a weak D match, TRBD1 (6 bases). CDR1 and CDR2 from the germline V gene are MDHEN and SYDVKM. The CDR3 is 15 amino acids. The V end lost 1 base, the J end lost 3 bases, and 13 bases lay between the germline ends. For the CDR3, the DNA is TGTGCCAGCAGTTTATTCTCCACGGACAGCTACGAGCAGTACTTC. It translates to CASSLFSTDSYEQYF.

The chain links TRBV6-2 or TRBV6-3 to TRBJ1-5, with D hard to call. This CDR3 has 14 residues. V dropped 2 bases and J dropped 3 bases, with 8 bases sitting between them. Germline V gene data show CDR1 as MNHEY and CDR2 as SVGEGT. The chain's CDR3 is CASSYDRFNQPQHF. The CDR3 nucleotides read TGTGCCAGCAGTTACGATCGGTTCAATCAGCCCCAGCATTTT.

The genes are TRBV13 and TRBJ1-2; D is undetermined. The CDR3 is 15 amino acids. CDR1 is PRHDT, CDR2 FYEKMQ, per germline (reference sequence). Trimming shortened V by 1 base and J by 2 bases, and 11 bases separated the two germline ends. CDR3: CASSLANPGNYGYTF. The CDR3 nucleotides are TGTGCCAGCAGCTTAGCGAACCCAGGAAACTATGGCTACACCTTC.

The V call is TRBV4-1, the J call TRBJ1-1; 7 bases are a match to TRBD1. With V trimmed by 4 bases and J by 1 base, 9 bases remained unmatched. The CDR3 spans 16 residues. CDR1 is MGHRA, CDR2 YSYEKL, per germline. CDR3 in DNA: TGCGCCAGCAGCCTCTCCCTAGGGGACAGGAACACTGAAGCTTTCTTT. Translation gives CASSLSLGDRNTEAFF.

The rearrangement links TRBV6-2 or TRBV6-3 to TRBJ2-1; TRBD1 is a possible D gene (5 bases). Trimming pared 6 bases from V and 10 bases from J, leaving 19 bases between. There are 14 residues in the CDR3. Germline CDR1 MNHEY, CDR2 SVGEGT. In DNA, the CDR3 is TGTGCCAGCAGCCCCCTGCTGGGGCGAAAAGAGCAGTTCTTC. Its protein is CASSPLLGRKEQFF.

J is TRBJ2-7 and V is TRBV19, with 9 bases matching TRBD2. The junction had 5 bases not matched to a gene; V was cut back by 6 bases and J by 2 bases. Germline V gene sequence: CDR1 LNHDA, CDR2 SQIVND (reference sequence). There are 14 residues in the CDR3. The CDR3 DNA reads TGTGCCAGTAGCCCGGGACTAGCACCCTACGAGCAGTACTTC. This translates into CASSPGLAPYEQYF. Supplemented by reference TRBV19 and TRBJ2-7, the full variable domain reads DGGITQSPKYLFRKEGQNVTLSCEQNLNHDAMYWYRQDPGQGLRLIYYSQIVNDFQKGDIAEGYSVSREKKESFPLTVTSAQKNPTAFYLCASSPGLAPYEQYFGPGTRLTVT.

This chain links TRBV5-4 with TRBJ2-6; TRBD2 agrees at 9 bases. After removal of 4 bases from V and 2 bases from J, the junction contained 10 bases not matched to a gene. The CDR3 is made up of 18 amino acids. Germline loops: CDR1 SGHNT, CDR2 YYREEE (reference sequence). This CDR3 is CASSPRGGRAAGANVLTF. The CDR3 DNA follows: TGTGCCAGCAGCCCCCGGGGCGGGAGGGCCGCTGGGGCCAACGTCCTGACTTTC.

V gene TRBV10-3 combines with J gene TRBJ1-3; D unresolved. The germline gives CDR1 ENHRY, CDR2 SYGVKD. The V end lost 3 bases, the J end lost 2 bases, and 11 bases lay between the germline ends. This CDR3 has 15 residues. The CDR3, as DNA: TGTGCCATCAGTGATATGGCCAAAACTGGAAACACCATATATTTT. It specifies CAISDMAKTGNTIYF.

The chain links TRBV7-2 to TRBJ2-7, with 10 bases that match TRBD2. CDR3 length equals 17 residues. V gave up 1 base and J gave up 7 bases; unmatched junction bases: 13. CDR1 is SGHTA and CDR2 is FQGNSA in the germline V gene. In DNA, the CDR3 is TGTGCCAGCAGCTTAGTAGCGGGAGGCGAGGGCCAGGGAGAGCAGTACTTC. It translates to CASSLVAGGEGQGEQYF.

The chain has TRBV7-2 and TRBJ1-2; 7 nucleotides match TRBD1. The CDR3 contains 13 residues. V dropped 5 bases and J dropped 3; count of bases not matched to a gene: 3. CDR1 is SGHTA, CDR2 FQGNSA, per germline. The CDR3 bases are TGTGCCAGCAGCAACGGGACAGACTATGGCTACACCTTC. It is translated as CASSNGTDYGYTF.

This chain links TRBV4-1 with TRBJ1-4; D unclear. The V gene's germline CDR1 is MGHRA and CDR2 YSYEKL. The ends were cut back, 6 bases at V and 5 bases at J, with 13 bases in the middle. CDR3 size: 14 residues. The CDR3 region is CASSLALPNEKLFF. The CDR3 DNA reads TGCGCCAGCAGTCTTGCCTTACCAAATGAAAAACTGTTTTTT.

The V and J genes are TRBV4-2 and TRBJ2-1; D unclear. The CDR3 is 16 residues long. Per germline, CDR1 LGHNA and CDR2 YNFKEQ. V lost 0 bases to trimming and J lost 5 bases, with 14 bases between them. Written as DNA, the CDR3 is TGTGCCAGCAGCCAAGACCCGGGCAACAGAGACAATGAGCAGTTCTTC. This encodes CASSQDPGNRDNEQFF.

The table lists this clone with a count of one. Other DNA sequences within the sample encode an identical CDR3. The rearrangement links TRBV3-1 (or the pseudogene TRBV3-2) to TRBJ1-5; D is unresolved. V lost 0 bases to trimming and J lost 7 bases, with 7 bases between them. This CDR3 has 13 amino acids. Germline assignment: CDR1 LGHDT and CDR2 YNNKEL (reference sequence). CDR3 in amino acids: CASSQDLGQPQHF. DNA of the CDR3: TGTGCCAGCAGCCAAGATCTCGGGCAGCCCCAGCATTTT.

This chain uses TRBV3-1 (or the pseudogene TRBV3-2) with TRBJ2-1, with TRBD2 matching over 7 bases. CDR1 and CDR2 from the germline V gene are LGHDT and YNNKEL (reference sequence). J lost 5 bases, V lost 4 bases, and 8 bases had no gene match. CDR3 length: 15 amino acids. CDR3 coding DNA: TGTGCCAGCAGCCTAGATAGCGGGTCTGACAATGAGCAGTTCTTC. It specifies CASSLDSGSDNEQFF.